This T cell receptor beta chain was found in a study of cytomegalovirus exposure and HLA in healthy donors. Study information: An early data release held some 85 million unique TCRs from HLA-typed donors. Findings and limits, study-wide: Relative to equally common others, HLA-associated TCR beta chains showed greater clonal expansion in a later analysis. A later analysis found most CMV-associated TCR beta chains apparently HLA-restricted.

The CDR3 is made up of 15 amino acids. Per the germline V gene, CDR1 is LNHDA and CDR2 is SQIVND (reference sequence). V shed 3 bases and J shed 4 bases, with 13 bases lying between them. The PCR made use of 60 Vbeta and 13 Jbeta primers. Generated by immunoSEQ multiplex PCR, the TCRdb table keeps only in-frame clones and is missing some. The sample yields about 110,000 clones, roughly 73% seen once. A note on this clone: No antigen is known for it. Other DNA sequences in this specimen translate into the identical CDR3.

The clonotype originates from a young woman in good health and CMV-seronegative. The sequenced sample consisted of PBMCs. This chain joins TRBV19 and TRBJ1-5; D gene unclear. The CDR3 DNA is TGTGCCAGTAGTATTGAGCAGACAAAAAATCAGCCCCAGCATTTT. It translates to CASSIEQTKNQPQHF.